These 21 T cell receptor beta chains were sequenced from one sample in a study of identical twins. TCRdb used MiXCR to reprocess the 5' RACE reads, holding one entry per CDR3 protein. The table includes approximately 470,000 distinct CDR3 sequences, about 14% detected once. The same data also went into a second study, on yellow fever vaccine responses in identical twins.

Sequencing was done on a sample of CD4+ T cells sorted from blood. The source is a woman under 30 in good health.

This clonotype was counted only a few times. CDR3 loop: CASFNPSLAGALTDTQYF. The CDR3 DNA sequence: TGCGCCAGCTTCAACCCTTCTCTAGCGGGAGCGTTGACAGATACGCAGTATTTT. This chain links TRBV5-1 with TRBJ2-3; 10 positions agree with TRBD2. CDR1 is SGHRS, CDR2 YFSETQ, per germline. V lost 7 bases, J lost 3 bases, and 17 bases stayed unmatched. CDR3 size: 18 residues.

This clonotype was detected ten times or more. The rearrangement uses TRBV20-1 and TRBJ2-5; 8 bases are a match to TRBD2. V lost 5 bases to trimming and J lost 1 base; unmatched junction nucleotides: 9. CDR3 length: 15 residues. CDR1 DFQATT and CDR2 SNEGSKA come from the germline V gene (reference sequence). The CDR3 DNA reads TGCAGTGCTCCCGTAGGACTAGCACCCCAAGAGACCCAGTACTTC. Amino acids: CSAPVGLAPQETQYF.

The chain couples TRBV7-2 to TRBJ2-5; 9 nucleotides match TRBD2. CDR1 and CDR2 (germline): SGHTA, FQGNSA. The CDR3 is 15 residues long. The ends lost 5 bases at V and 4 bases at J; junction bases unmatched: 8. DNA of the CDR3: TGTGCCAGCAGCCGCCAGGGCGGGGGGGCAGAGACCCAGTACTTC. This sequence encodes CASSRQGGGAETQYF.

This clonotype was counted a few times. CDR3 nucleotides: TGTGCCAGCAGTCTGGGGGGTATGGGGGTCTACGAGCAGTACTTC. Translation: CASSLGGMGVYEQYF. The chain couples TRBV28 to TRBJ2-7, with a tentative D call TRBD2 (6 bases). CDR1 and CDR2 from the germline V gene are MDHEN and SYDVKM. This CDR3 contains 15 residues. Trimming shortened V by 5 bases and J by 3 bases, and 17 bases separated the two germline ends.

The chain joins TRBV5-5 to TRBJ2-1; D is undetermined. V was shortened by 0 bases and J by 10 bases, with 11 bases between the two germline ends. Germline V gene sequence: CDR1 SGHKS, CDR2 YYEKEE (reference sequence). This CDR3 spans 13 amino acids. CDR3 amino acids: CASSLDALTEQFF. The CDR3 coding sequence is TGTGCCAGCAGCTTGGACGCCCTAACGGAGCAGTTCTTC.

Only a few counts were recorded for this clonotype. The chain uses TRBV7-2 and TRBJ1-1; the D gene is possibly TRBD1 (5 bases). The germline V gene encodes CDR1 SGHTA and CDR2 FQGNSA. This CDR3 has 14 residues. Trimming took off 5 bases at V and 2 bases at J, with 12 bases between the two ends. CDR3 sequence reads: CASSMTARNTEAFF. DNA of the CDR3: TGTGCCAGCAGCATGACAGCAAGAAACACTGAAGCTTTCTTT.

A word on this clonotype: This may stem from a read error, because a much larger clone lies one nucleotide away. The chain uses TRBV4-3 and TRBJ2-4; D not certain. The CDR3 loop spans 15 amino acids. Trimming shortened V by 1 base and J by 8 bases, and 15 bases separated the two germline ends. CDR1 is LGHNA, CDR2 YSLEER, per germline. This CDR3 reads CASSQGWNIRDIQYF. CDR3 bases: TGCGCCAGCAGCCAAGGATGGAACATTCGGGACATTCAGTACTTC.

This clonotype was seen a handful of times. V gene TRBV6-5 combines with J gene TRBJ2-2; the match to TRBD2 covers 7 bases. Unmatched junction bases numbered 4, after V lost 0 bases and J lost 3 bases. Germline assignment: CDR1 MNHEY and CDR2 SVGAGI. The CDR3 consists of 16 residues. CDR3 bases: TGTGCCAGCAGTTACTCGCTGCGGGAGTACACCGGGGAGCTGTTTTTT. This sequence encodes CASSYSLREYTGELFF.

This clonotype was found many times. The CDR3 loop is CASSGAGLLAGPYNEQFF. The CDR3 nucleotides are TGCGCCAGCAGCGGGGCAGGGCTACTAGCGGGGCCGTACAATGAGCAGTTCTTC. This sequence joins TRBV5-1 and TRBJ2-1, with TRBD2 matching 10 bases. The CDR3 has 18 amino acids. The V gene end was trimmed by 4 bases and the J gene end by 4 bases; junction bases not matched to a gene: 14. Looked up from germline, CDR1 is SGHRS and CDR2 is YFSETQ.

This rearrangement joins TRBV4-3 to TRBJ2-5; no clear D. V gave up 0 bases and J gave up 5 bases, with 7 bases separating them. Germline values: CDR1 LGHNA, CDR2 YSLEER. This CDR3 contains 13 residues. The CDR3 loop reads CASSQDLRETQYF. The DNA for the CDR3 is TGCGCCAGCAGCCAAGATTTGCGGGAGACCCAGTACTTC.

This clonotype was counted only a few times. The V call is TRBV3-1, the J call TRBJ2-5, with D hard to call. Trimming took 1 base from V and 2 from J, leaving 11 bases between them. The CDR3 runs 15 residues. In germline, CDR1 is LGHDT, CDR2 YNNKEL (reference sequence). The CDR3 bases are TGTGCCAGCAGCCAAGGACCCCAACTACAAGAGACCCAGTACTTC. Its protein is CASSQGPQLQETQYF.

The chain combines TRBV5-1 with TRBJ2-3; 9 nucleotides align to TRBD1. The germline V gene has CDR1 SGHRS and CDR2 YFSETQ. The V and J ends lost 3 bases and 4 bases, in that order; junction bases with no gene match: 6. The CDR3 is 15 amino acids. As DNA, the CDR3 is TGCGCCAGCAGCTGGAACACAGGGGGCCCAGATACGCAGTATTTT. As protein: CASSWNTGGPDTQYF.

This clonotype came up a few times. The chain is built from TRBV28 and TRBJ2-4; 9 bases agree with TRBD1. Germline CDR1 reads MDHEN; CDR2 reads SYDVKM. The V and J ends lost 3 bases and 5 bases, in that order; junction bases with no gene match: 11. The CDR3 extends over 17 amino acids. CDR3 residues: CASSFPPGTGNENIQYF. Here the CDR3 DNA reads TGTGCCAGCAGTTTCCCGCCCGGGACAGGGAACGAAAACATTCAGTACTTC.

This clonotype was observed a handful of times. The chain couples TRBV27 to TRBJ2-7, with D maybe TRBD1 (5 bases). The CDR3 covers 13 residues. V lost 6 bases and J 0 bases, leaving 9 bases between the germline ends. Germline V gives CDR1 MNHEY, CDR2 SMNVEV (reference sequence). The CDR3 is CASSRQISYEQYF. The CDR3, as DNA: TGTGCCAGCAGCCGACAGATCTCCTACGAGCAGTACTTC.

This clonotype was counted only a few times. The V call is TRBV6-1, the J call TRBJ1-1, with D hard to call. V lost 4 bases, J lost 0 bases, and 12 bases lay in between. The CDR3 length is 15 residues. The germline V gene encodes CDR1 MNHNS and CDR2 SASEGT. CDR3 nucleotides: TGTGCCAGCAGTGCGGACCTAGCCGTGAACACTGAAGCTTTCTTT. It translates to CASSADLAVNTEAFF.

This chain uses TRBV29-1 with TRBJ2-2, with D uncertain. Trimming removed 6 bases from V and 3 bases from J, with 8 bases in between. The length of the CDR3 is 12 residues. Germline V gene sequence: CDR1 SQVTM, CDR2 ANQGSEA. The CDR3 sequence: CSVLTDTGELFF. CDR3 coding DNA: TGCAGCGTACTAACTGACACCGGGGAGCTGTTTTTT.

CDR3 protein: CASSLSGAPSEQFF. DNA of the CDR3: TGTGCCAGCAGCTTATCGGGAGCCCCAAGTGAGCAGTTCTTC. The chain links TRBV7-2 to TRBJ2-1; D perhaps matches TRBD2 (6 bases). The V end was cut by 2 bases, the J end by 9 bases, with 14 bases between. The CDR3 is 14 amino acids. Germline loops: CDR1 SGHTA, CDR2 FQGNSA.

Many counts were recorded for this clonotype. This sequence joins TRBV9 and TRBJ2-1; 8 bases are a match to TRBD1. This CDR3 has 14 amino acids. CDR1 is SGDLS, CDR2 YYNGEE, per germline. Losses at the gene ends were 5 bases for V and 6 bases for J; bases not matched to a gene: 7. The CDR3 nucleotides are TGTGCCAGCAGGGCAACAGGGGGAGGCAATGAGCAGTTCTTC. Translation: CASRATGGGNEQFF.

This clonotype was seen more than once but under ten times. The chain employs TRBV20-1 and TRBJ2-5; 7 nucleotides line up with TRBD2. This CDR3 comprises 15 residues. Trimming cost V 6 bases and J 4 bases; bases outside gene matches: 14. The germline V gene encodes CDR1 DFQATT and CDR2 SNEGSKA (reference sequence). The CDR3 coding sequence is TGCAGTGCCCCCCCCCTGGGGGGGGGAGGAGAGACCCAGTACTTC. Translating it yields CSAPPLGGGGETQYF.

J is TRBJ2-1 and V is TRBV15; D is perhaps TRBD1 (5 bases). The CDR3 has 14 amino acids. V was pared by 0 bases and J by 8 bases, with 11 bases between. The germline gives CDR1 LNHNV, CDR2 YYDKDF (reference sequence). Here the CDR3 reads CATSRDRAIDEQFF. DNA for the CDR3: TGTGCCACCAGCAGAGACAGGGCTATCGATGAGCAGTTCTTC. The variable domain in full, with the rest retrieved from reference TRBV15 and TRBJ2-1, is DAMVIQNPRYQVTQFGKPVTLSCSQTLNHNVMYWYQQKSSQAPKLLFHYYDKDFNNEADTPDNFQSRRPNTSFCFLDIRSPGLGDTAMYLCATSRDRAIDEQFFGPGTRLTVL.

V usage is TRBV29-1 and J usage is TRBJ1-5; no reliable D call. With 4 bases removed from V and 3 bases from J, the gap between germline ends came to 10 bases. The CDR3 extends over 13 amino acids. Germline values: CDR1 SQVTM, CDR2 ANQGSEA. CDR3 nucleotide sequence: TGCAGCGTTGCGAGGGATAACAATCAGCCCCAGCATTTT. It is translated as CSVARDNNQPQHF.